This T cell receptor beta chain was sequenced for a study of blood T cell repertoires in COVID-19. Study overall: Samples representing acute and convalescent COVID-19 were sourced from the United States, Italy and Spain. Sources were T cells, B-cell-depleted T cells, or PBMCs; the material itself was cDNA or gDNA.

Original handling: Reference gene primer amplification gave estimated nucleated cell counts. Some clones are missing from TCRdb's copy, which holds only in-frame ones; the method was immunoSEQ multiplex PCR. The D gene and trimming were derived from the DNA, and the V and J assignments and clone size from that table. The sample has 240,000 or so clones; 88% are singletons. Germline V CDR1 and CDR2: SGDLS, YYNGEE. After removal of 0 bases from V and 5 bases from J, the junction contained 8 bases not matched to a gene. The CDR3 length is 16 residues. The rearrangement links TRBV9 to TRBJ2-1, with 7 bases that match TRBD1. The specimen sequenced was peripheral blood. This receptor was taken from a woman aged 25 to 45 with acute or convalescent COVID-19. The chain's CDR3 is CASSVARRQGNNEQFF. The CDR3 DNA follows: TGTGCCAGCAGCGTAGCCCGGAGACAGGGAAACAATGAGCAGTTCTTC.